This T cell receptor beta chain was observed in a study of blood T cell repertoires in COVID-19. About the study: From the United States, Italy and Spain came samples of acute and convalescent COVID-19.

Germline-derived CDR1 and CDR2 are SGHVS and FQNEAQ. The V and J ends lost 2 bases and 13 bases respectively, with 17 bases between them. The CDR3 has 13 amino acids. Clones were sequenced by immunoSEQ multiplex PCR, and TCRdb holds only the in-frame ones, with some missing. The table has 50,000 to 85,000 clones, 65% to 90% seen once. The sequenced sample was peripheral blood. The chain joins TRBV7-8 to TRBJ1-1; possibly TRBD1 for D (5 bases). This receptor was obtained from a man aged 55-75 years with acute or convalescent COVID-19. The CDR3: CASSLWADGGVFF. In DNA, the CDR3 is TGTGCCAGCAGCTTATGGGCAGACGGGGGGGTTTTCTTT. Together with reference TRBV7-8 and TRBJ1-1, the CDR3 gives the full variable domain: GAGVSQSPRYKVAKRGQDVALRCDPISGHVSLFWYQQALGQGPEFLTYFQNEAQLDKSGLPSDRFFAERPEGSVSTLKIQRTQQEDSAVYLCASSLWADGGVFFGQGTRLTVV.